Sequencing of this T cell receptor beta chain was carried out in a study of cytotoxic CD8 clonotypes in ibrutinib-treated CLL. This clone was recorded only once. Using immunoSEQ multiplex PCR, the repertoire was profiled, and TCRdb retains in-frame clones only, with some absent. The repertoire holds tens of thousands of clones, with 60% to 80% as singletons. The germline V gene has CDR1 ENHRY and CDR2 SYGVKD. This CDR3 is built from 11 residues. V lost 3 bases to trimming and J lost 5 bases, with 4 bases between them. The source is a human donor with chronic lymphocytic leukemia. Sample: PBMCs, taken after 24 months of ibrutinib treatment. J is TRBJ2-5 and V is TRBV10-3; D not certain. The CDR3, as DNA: TGTGCCATCAGTGATCCTGAGACCCAGTACTTC. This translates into CAISDPETQYF.